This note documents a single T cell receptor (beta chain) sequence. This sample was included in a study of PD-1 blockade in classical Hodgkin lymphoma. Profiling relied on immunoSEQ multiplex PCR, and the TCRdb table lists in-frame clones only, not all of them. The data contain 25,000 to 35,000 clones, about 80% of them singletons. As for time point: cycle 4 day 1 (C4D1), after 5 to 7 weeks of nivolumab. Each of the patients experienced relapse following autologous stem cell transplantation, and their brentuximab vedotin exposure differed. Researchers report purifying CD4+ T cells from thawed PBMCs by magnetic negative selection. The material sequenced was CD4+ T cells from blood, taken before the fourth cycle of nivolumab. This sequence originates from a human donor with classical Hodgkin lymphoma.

CDR3 sequence reads: CASSVTGTLPGGTSEQYF. The CDR3 DNA reads TGTGCCAGCAGCGTTACCGGGACCCTACCGGGCGGGACTAGCGAGCAGTACTTC. The V call is TRBV9, the J call TRBJ2-7; 8 bases are shared with TRBD2. The CDR3 runs 18 residues. V was pared by 2 bases and J by 6 bases, with 19 bases of the junction left unmatched. Germline-derived CDR1 and CDR2 are SGDLS and YYNGEE.